In this sample, the clone carrying this TCR beta chain turned up many times. The time point was: patch test 2, 6 weeks after DPC sensitization. Sample treatment: therapeutic diphenylcyclopropenone sensitization with weekly scalp DPC. The V gene's germline CDR1 is SGHTA and CDR2 FQGTGA. V was clipped by 5 bases and J by 3 bases; unmatched bases: 6. The CDR3 is 14 residues long. These data are taken from a study of human T cells and chemical hapten exposure. As originally analysed: A per-sample median of 95,638 TCRs was observed, with counts ranging from roughly 20,000 to 750,000. Each CDR3 protein gets one entry after TCRdb re-called the RACE reads with MiXCR. The V and J calls shown here were made by TCRdb, not taken from the authors' results. Here the sample spans tens of thousands of distinct CDR3 sequences, 11% being singletons.

The receptor's source is a man between 18 and 29 years old with alopecia areata. Some clones in this sample may be carry-over from other donors' samples. The sequenced sample was whole blood, obtained in connection with sensitization to the hapten diphenylcyclopropenone (DPC). This chain joins TRBV7-3 and TRBJ2-7; 8 bases are a match to TRBD1. The CDR3 region is CASSPGQEGYEQYF. In nucleotides, the CDR3 is TGTGCCAGCAGCCCGGGACAGGAAGGCTACGAGCAGTACTTC.